Listed below are T cell receptor beta chains from one sample, sequenced in a study of T cells in Graves' hyperthyroidism and ophthalmopathy. Using its own MiXCR run on the multiplex PCR reads, TCRdb lists one record per CDR3 protein. The sample has around 350,000 distinct CDR3 sequences, 19% seen once. Sequencing input: blood. The source of these receptors is a woman aged 18 to 35 with Graves' hyperthyroidism. Each CDR3 is given with its conserved first and last residue. A D gene is named only where the DNA matches it firmly. Expanded clones are given a class, and other clones once, few, many or no size at all.

cdr3_length j_call v_call clone_size d_call cdr3_nt cdr3_aa
18 TRBJ2-6 TRBV6-1 many TRBD1 TGTGCCAGCAGTGCCCCCGGGACAGGGAGCTCTGGGGCCAACGTCCTGACTTTC CASSAPGTGSSGANVLTF
13 TRBJ1-5 TRBV30 NA NA TGTGCCTGGAGTGAGATACAGTCGAATGCTCAGCATTTT CAWSEIQSNAQHF
13 TRBJ1-1 TRBV28 many NA TGTGCCAGCAGTTCGTTTTTGGGCACTGAAGCTTTCTTT CASSSFLGTEAFF
15 TRBJ1-2 TRBV30 NA TRBD1 TGTGCCTGGAGTGTACATCAGGGGGGCATCGGTGGCTACACCTTC CAWSVHQGGIGGYTF
16 TRBJ1-1 TRBV6-1 NA TRBD1 TGTGCCAGCAGTGATTTCGGACAGGGGAGTAACACTGAAGCTTTCTTT CASSDFGQGSNTEAFF
13 TRBJ2-7 TRBV10-3 many TRBD1 TGTGCCATCAGTACCGGGACAGCCTACGGGCAGTACTTC CAISTGTAYGQYF
16 TRBJ1-1 TRBV10-3 many NA TGTGCCATCAGTGCCGCATTGCCGGAGGAGAACACTGAAGCTTTCTTT CAISAALPEENTEAFF
14 TRBJ1-5 TRBV19 many NA TGTGCCAGCAACACAGGCGTGAGAAGTCAGCCCCAGCATTTT CASNTGVRSQPQHF
11 TRBJ2-7 TRBV12-3/TRBV12-4 many NA TGTGCCAGCAGTTTAGCGCGCGAGCAGTACTTC CASSLAREQYF
13 TRBJ2-5 TRBV12-3/TRBV12-4 NA NA TGTGCCAGCAGTTTAAGGAGGAGGGAGACCCAGTACTTC CASSLRRRETQYF
14 TRBJ2-5 TRBV7-9 many NA TGTGCCAGCAGCTTACGGGGAAGGGCAGAGACCCAGTACTTC CASSLRGRAETQYF
17 TRBJ2-4 TRBV11-1 many NA TGTGCCAGCAGCTTAGGTCTCGGCGGGCCCCAGGAGTACATTCAGTACTTC CASSLGLGGPQEYIQYF
15 TRBJ1-2 TRBV6-5 many NA TGTGCCAGCAGTTACCCCCCGGGGGGGGACTATGGCTACACCTTC CASSYPPGGDYGYTF
17 TRBJ2-1 TRBV5-1 NA NA TGCGCCAGCAGCTTGGATCTGTCCTACCAGACGAACAATGAGCAGTTCTTC CASSLDLSYQTNNEQFF
13 TRBJ1-1 TRBV20-1 many TRBD1 TGCAGTGCTAGTACTACAGGGGACACTGAAGCTTTCTTT CSASTTGDTEAFF
16 TRBJ1-1 TRBV7-6 NA NA TGTGCCAGCACCCCGCTCTGGGGGGGGCGGAGCACTGAAGCTTTCTTT CASTPLWGGRSTEAFF
15 TRBJ2-5 TRBV20-1 many NA TGCAGTGCCCATCCCAGGCCCGAGTACCAAGAGACCCAGTACTTC CSAHPRPEYQETQYF
15 TRBJ2-7 TRBV7-2 many NA TGTGCCAGCAGCTTAGGCTGGGGGAATATCTACGAGCAGTACTTC CASSLGWGNIYEQYF
14 TRBJ1-5 TRBV7-9 many TRBD1 TGTGCCAGCAGCACGGGACAGAGCAATCAGCCCCAGCATTTT CASSTGQSNQPQHF
13 TRBJ1-5 TRBV6-1 many NA TGTGCCAGCAGTGTCCGAGATGCTCAGCCCCAGCATTTT CASSVRDAQPQHF
13 TRBJ2-7 TRBV20-1 many NA TGCAGTGCTAGAAGTGCGGTGGATTACGAGCAGTACTTC CSARSAVDYEQYF
16 TRBJ1-5 TRBV7-2 NA NA TGTGCCAGCAGCTTTCGAGGAGGGGAGAGCAATCAGCCCCAGCATTTT CASSFRGGESNQPQHF
16 TRBJ2-5 TRBV6-1 NA NA TGTGCCAGCAGTCAAAGGCCTCAGAAAAGAACAGAGACCCAGTACTTC CASSQRPQKRTETQYF
14 TRBJ2-7 TRBV12-3/TRBV12-4 NA NA TGTGCCAGCATGTTCCCAGAGGTTTCCTACGAGCAGTACTTC CASMFPEVSYEQYF
15 TRBJ2-7 TRBV3-1 few TRBD1 TGTGCCAGCAGCCAAAAGAGACAGGGCCCCTACGAGCAGTACTTC CASSQKRQGPYEQYF
15 TRBJ2-7 TRBV6-1 many TRBD1 TGTGCCAGCAGTCGAAAACCGGGACAGGGGGCCTTTCAGTACTTC CASSRKPGQGAFQYF
14 TRBJ2-2 TRBV6-1 NA TRBD1 TGTGCCAGCAGGGACAGGGGGATCACCGGGGAGCTGTTTTTT CASRDRGITGELFF
14 TRBJ2-3 TRBV6-1 many TRBD2 TGTGCCAGCAGACAGCGGGGGGGCACAGATACGCAGTATTTT CASRQRGGTDTQYF
14 TRBJ2-5 TRBV7-2 many TRBD1 TGTGCCAGCAGCCGCGACAGGGTGCTGGAGACCCAGTACTTC CASSRDRVLETQYF
15 TRBJ2-5 TRBV6-1 many NA TGTGCCAGCATAGGTGCCGGACCGCGCCGGGAGACCCAGTACTTC CASIGAGPRRETQYF
13 TRBJ1-2 TRBV9 many NA TGTGCCAGCAGCGTAGACGTTAACTATGGCTACACCTTC CASSVDVNYGYTF
11 TRBJ1-2 TRBV28 many TRBD1 TGTGCCACCCGGGACAGGCACCCTCTTACCTTC CATRDRHPLTF
11 TRBJ1-2 TRBV2 many NA TGTGCCAGCAAAAAGACGGGTGGCTACACCTTC CASKKTGGYTF
14 TRBJ1-1 TRBV24-1 many NA TGTGCCAGCAACCCAGGAACCAAGAACACTGAAGCTTTCTTT CASNPGTKNTEAFF
12 TRBJ2-7 TRBV12-3/TRBV12-4 many NA TGTGCCAGCAGTTGGGGGTCGGACGAGCAGTACTTC CASSWGSDEQYF
17 TRBJ1-2 TRBV4-1 few TRBD1 TGCGCCAGCAGCCAAGGGCGAGGGGGCGATCTGTACTATGGCTACACCTTC CASSQGRGGDLYYGYTF
11 TRBJ2-3 TRBV7-9 NA NA TGTGCCAACTCCGCCGCGGATACGCAGTATTTT CANSAADTQYF
13 TRBJ1-5 TRBV10-3 many TRBD1 TGTGCCATCAGTACAGGGGAGGATCAGCCCCAGCATTTT CAISTGEDQPQHF
15 TRBJ2-6 TRBV20-1 NA NA TGCAGTGCCACGTCCCGGGTGCCTGGGGCCAACGTCCTGACTTTC CSATSRVPGANVLTF
15 TRBJ2-5 TRBV3-1 NA NA TGTGCCAGCAGCGGGGGGACTCAACCTCAAGAGACCCAGTACTTC CASSGGTQPQETQYF